These 17 T cell receptor beta chains originate from one sample sequenced in a study of tumor and adjacent non-tumor tissue in lung cancer. A modified ARM-PCR protocol with three rounds of nested PCR amplified TCRbeta. Each CDR3 protein is one row after TCRdb ran MiXCR on the multiplex PCR reads. The table shows about 43,000 distinct CDR3 sequences, with approximately 61% occurring only once. This sample's RNA came from whole unsorted tissue. Distant lung tissue was collected more than 3 cm away from the tumor edge. Sequenced material: distant non-tumor lung tissue. All receptors come from a man aged 45-60 years with non-small cell lung cancer.

This clonotype was recorded many times. The chain combines TRBV4-1 with TRBJ2-1, with 9 bases identical to TRBD2. Germline V gives CDR1 MGHRA, CDR2 YSYEKL. The CDR3 runs 18 residues. The J segment lost 4 bases and the V segment lost 1 base, leaving 11 bases of the junction unmatched. The CDR3 loop reads CASSQAPGRAGGYNEQFF. CDR3 in DNA: TGCGCCAGCAGCCAAGCCCCAGGTCGAGCGGGGGGATACAATGAGCAGTTCTTC.

Notes on this clonotype: This clone may be a read error of a much larger clone one base away. The chain recombines TRBV13 with TRBJ1-5; D gene ambiguous. There are 15 residues in the CDR3. Germline CDR1 reads PRHDT; CDR2 reads FYEKMQ (reference sequence). The CDR3 protein is CASILGRNSNQPQHF. The CDR3 DNA is TGTGCCAGCATCTTAGGACGGAATAGCAATCAGCCCCAGCATTTT.

In the case of this clonotype: One junction end disagrees with the germline gene, perhaps due to a read error. This chain uses TRBV11-2 with TRBJ2-7; D perhaps matches TRBD1 (6 bases). CDR3 size: 15 residues. In germline, CDR1 is SGHAT, CDR2 FQNNGV. The CDR3 DNA sequence: TGTACCAGCAACTCAGAGACAGGTAGGACCTACGAGCAGTACTTC. It encodes CTSNSETGRTYEQYF.

The rearrangement joins TRBV5-4 to TRBJ2-7, with D possibly matching TRBD1 (6 bases). CDR3 size: 15 residues. Per germline, CDR1 SGHNT and CDR2 YYREEE (reference sequence). CDR3 in DNA: TGTACCAGCAGCTTGGGACGGGACAACTCCTACGAGCAGTACGTC. Translation: CTSSLGRDNSYEQYV.

This chain connects TRBV11-1 to TRBJ2-1; weak D call: TRBD2 (6 bases). The germline V gene has CDR1 SGHAT and CDR2 FQDESV (reference sequence). V was clipped by 4 bases and J by 4 bases, with 17 bases between them. The CDR3 is 16 residues long. Here the CDR3 reads CASSSRGGDSYNEQFF. DNA for the CDR3: TGTGCCAGCAGCTCCCGGGGAGGAGACTCTTACAATGAGCAGTTCTTC.

The V call is TRBV11-1, the J call TRBJ2-1; D may match TRBD1 or TRBD2 (5 bases each). The length of the CDR3 is 15 residues. V lost 5 bases and J lost 8, with 19 bases in between. The germline CDR1 and CDR2 sequences are SGHAT and FQDESV (reference sequence). CDR3 protein: CASSIRVIGGDEQFF. For the CDR3, the DNA is TGTGCCAGCAGCATACGAGTGATTGGGGGAGATGAGCAGTTCTTC. Full variable domain (outside the CDR3, taken from reference TRBV11-1 and TRBJ2-1): EAEVAQSPRYKITEKSQAVAFWCDPISGHATLYWYRQILGQGPELLVQFQDESVVDDSQLPKDRFSAERLKGVDSTLKIQPAELGDSAMYLCASSIRVIGGDEQFFGPGTRLTVL.

Comment on this clonotype: A read error may be the cause here, since a much bigger clone is one base away. V and J are TRBV29-1 and TRBJ2-1; TRBD2 matches at 9 bases. CDR1 and CDR2 (germline): SQVTM, ANQGSEA. The CDR3 runs 13 residues. The CDR3 loop reads CSVVTSGYNDQFF. In DNA, the CDR3 is TGCAGCGTTGTTACTAGCGGGTACAATGACCAGTTCTTC.

The chain links TRBV11-2 to TRBJ1-2; maybe TRBD1 (6 bases). Germline loops: CDR1 SGHAT, CDR2 FQNNGV. This CDR3 has 15 amino acids. Trimming cost V 7 bases and J 6 bases, with 21 bases left between them. The CDR3 bases are TGTGCCAGCACCCTGGCCCCTCAGGGGCCCAATGGCTACACCTTC. Its protein product is CASTLAPQGPNGYTF.

As concerns this clonotype: A read error may explain this, as a much larger clone is one base away. The CDR3 ends on some other residue instead of the conserved phenylalanine or tryptophan, so this is likely a read error. The rearrangement links TRBV12-3 or TRBV12-4 to TRBJ1-5; D is unclear. Deletions cut 1 base from V and 2 bases from J, with 0 bases between. CDR3 length: 12 residues. The CDR3, as DNA: TGTGCCAGCAGTTTAGGCAATCAGCCCCAGCATCTT. It translates to CASSLGNQPQHL.

With respect to this clonotype: This may arise from a read error, as a much more abundant clone is one base away. The missing conserved phenylalanine or tryptophan at the end of this CDR3 makes a read error likely. This rearrangement joins TRBV12-3 or TRBV12-4 to TRBJ2-1, with D unresolved. Trimming removed 6 bases from V and 10 bases from J, with 10 bases in between. This CDR3 has 11 residues. The CDR3 protein is CASRDTWEQFI. In DNA form, the CDR3 reads TGTGCCAGCAGGGATACGTGGGAGCAGTTCATC.

With respect to this clonotype: A much larger clonotype is one base distant, so this may be a read error. No conserved phenylalanine or tryptophan ends this CDR3, so it is likely a read error. This chain joins TRBV20-1 and TRBJ1-2; the D gene is possibly TRBD1 (5 bases). Trimming shortened V by 6 bases and J by 5 bases, and 25 bases separated the two germline ends. The CDR3 sequence is 16 residues long. In germline, CDR1 is DFQATT, CDR2 SNEGSKA (reference sequence). The CDR3 DNA follows: TGCAGTGCCCAGCCACTTAGGGGACCTCTCCAATATGGCTACACCTCC. Amino acids: CSAQPLRGPLQYGYTS.

This clonotype occurred many times. The genes are TRBV30 and TRBJ2-2, with 11 nucleotides matching TRBD2. V gave up 3 bases and J gave up 5 bases; unmatched junction bases: 2. CDR1 and CDR2 from the germline V gene are GTSNPN and SVGIG (reference sequence). CDR3 length equals 14 residues. The CDR3 sequence: CAWSTSGGTGELFF. CDR3 DNA: TGTGCCTGGAGCACTAGCGGGGGTACCGGGGAGCTGTTTTTT. The full variable domain, its missing parts supplied by reference TRBV30 and TRBJ2-2, is SQTIHQWPATLVQPVGSPLSLECTVEGTSNPNLYWYRQAAGRGLQLLFYSVGIGQISSEVPQNLSASRPQDRQFILSSKKLLLSDSGFYLCAWSTSGGTGELFFGEGSRLTVL.

Concerning this clonotype itself: Here the CDR3 omits its conserved ending phenylalanine or tryptophan, so a read error is the likely source. V and J are TRBV6-5 and TRBJ1-5; 7 nucleotides match TRBD1. V shed 9 bases and J 5 bases; nucleotides not matched to a gene: 4. CDR3 size: 12 residues. CDR1 and CDR2 (germline): MNHEY, SVGAGI. Here the CDR3 DNA reads TGTGCCAGTCGACAGGGTGATCAGCCCCAGCATATT. Translating gives CASRQGDQPQHI.

As to this clonotype: The CDR3 end shows no conserved phenylalanine or tryptophan, and so a read error is likely. This chain joins TRBV29-1 and TRBJ2-3; a weak D match, TRBD2 (5 bases). There are 13 residues in the CDR3. Germline CDR1 and CDR2: SQVTM and ANQGSEA. The V and J ends lost 6 bases and 4 bases respectively, with 14 bases between them. For the CDR3, the DNA is TGCAGCGTGGAACTCCTTAGCGCAGATACGCAGTATTCT. Translation gives CSVELLSADTQYS.

A note on this clonotype: A much larger clone sits a single nucleotide away, making a read error possible. The V gene is TRBV10-2, the J gene TRBJ2-2, with D perhaps TRBD2 (5 bases). Per germline, CDR1 WSHSY and CDR2 SAAADI. The CDR3 contains 12 residues. The CDR3 region has the DNA TGCGCCAGCAGTGAGGTTGTTGGGGAGATGTTTTTT. Translation gives CASSEVVGEMFF.

By share of the sample, this clonotype is medium-sized. The V gene is TRBV11-2, the J gene TRBJ2-7; TRBD1 is a possible D gene (5 bases). V lost 1 base, J lost 6 bases, and 10 bases lay in between. CDR1 is SGHAT and CDR2 is FQNNGV in the germline V gene. CDR3 length: 13 residues. The CDR3 sequence: CASSLGQNLEQYF. The CDR3 DNA follows: TGTGCCAGCAGCTTAGGACAGAATCTCGAGCAGTACTTC.

This clonotype was seen just once. J is TRBJ2-3 and V is TRBV11-3; D tentatively reads TRBD1 or TRBD2 (6 bases each). Germline CDR1 SGHNT, CDR2 YENEEA. CDR3 size: 17 residues. V dropped 5 bases and J dropped 2 bases, with 20 bases sitting between them. CDR3 in DNA: TGTGCCAGCAGCCGAGGGACCAGAGGGGGACTCACAGATACGCAGTATTTT. It specifies CASSRGTRGGLTDTQYF.